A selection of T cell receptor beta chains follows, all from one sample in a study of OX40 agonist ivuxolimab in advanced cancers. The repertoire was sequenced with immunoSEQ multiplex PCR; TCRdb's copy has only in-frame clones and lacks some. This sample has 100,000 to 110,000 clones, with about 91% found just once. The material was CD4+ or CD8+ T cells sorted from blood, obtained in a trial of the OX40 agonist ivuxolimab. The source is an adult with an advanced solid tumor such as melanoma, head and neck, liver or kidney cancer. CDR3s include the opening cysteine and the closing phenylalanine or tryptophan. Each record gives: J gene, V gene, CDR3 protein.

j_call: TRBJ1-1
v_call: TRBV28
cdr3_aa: CASVMAGTNTEAFF

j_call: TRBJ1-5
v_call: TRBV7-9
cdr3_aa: CASSLGVDQPQHF

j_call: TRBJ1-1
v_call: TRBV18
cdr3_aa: CASSPLDAVGEAFF

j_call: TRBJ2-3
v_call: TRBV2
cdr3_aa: CASSGSGADTQYF

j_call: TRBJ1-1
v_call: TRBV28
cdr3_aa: CASSLYRMNTEAFF

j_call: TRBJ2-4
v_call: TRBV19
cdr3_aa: CASSRQSSRYIQYF

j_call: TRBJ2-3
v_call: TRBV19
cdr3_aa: CASETVGADTQYF

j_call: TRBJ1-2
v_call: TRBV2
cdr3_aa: CASSGGRRDYGYTF

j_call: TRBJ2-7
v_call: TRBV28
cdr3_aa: CASSPSGPSYEQYF

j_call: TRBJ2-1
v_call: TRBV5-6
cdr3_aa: CASSLYTSRNEQFF

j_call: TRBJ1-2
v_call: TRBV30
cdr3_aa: CAWNSYGNYGYTF

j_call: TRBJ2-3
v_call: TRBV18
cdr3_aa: CASSRGSGDTQYF

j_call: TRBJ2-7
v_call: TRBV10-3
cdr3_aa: CATARSTQAGAYEQYF

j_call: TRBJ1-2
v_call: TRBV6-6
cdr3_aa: CASSAGTGHGYTF

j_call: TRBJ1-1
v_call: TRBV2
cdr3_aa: CASSVSGQNTEAFF

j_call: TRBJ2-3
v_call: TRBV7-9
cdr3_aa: CASSLWEQGTDTQYF

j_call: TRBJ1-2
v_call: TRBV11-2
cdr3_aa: CASSLASGMTGILYGYTF

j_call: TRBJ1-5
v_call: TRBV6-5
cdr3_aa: CASSSRRTYRDQPQHF

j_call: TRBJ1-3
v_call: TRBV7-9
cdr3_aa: CAAGAAGGNTIYF

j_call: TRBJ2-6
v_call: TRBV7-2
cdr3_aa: CASSRTGTPGANVLTF

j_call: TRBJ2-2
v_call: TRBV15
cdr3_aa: CATRPGQLTGELFF

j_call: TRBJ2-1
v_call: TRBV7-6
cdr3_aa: CASGNRDSNLDEQFF

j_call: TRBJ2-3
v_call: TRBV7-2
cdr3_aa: CASSLQPNTQYF

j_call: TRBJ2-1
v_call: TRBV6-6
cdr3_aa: CASILLAGDGNEQFF

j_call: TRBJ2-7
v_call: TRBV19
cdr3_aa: CASSSLAGGEGEQYF

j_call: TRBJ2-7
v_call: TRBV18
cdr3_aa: CASSPTRIAGAYEQYF

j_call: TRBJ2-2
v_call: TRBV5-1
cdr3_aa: CASSRTGDTGELFF

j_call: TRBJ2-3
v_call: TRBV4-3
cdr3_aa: CASSQGFVGGYTDTQYF

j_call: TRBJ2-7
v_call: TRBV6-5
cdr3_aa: CASRTDRDYEQYF

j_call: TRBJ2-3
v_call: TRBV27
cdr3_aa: CASSLGLTRADTQYF

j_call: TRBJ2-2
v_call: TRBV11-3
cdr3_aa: CASSFRQGSIPGELFF

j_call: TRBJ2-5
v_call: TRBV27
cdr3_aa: CASSFTGQETQYF

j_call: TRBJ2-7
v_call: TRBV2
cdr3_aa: CASRGDAPIEQYF

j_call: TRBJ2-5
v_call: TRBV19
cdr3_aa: CASSTASGKETQYF

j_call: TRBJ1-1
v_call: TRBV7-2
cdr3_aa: CASSLEFAGDKRAFF

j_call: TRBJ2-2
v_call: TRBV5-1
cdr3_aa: CASRPGQDTGELFF

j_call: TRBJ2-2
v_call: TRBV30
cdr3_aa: CAWGLGVGELFF

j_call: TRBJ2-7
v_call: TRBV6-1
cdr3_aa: CASSEVPGMNEQYF

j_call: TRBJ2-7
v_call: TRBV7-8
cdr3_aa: CASSLYVTGPYEQYF

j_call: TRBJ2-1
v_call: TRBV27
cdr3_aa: CASSHNNRDEQFF

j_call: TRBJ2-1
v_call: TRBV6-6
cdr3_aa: CASRPDREFYNEQFF

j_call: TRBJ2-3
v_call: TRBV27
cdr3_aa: CASSLDRDRGFGTDTQYF

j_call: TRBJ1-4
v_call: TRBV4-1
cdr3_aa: CASSHSVGVGEKLFF

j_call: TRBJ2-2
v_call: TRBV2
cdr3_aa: CASSIGFGGELFF

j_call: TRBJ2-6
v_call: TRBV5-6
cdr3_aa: CASSLTGAGANVLTF

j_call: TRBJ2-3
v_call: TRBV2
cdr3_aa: CASSSRDTQYF

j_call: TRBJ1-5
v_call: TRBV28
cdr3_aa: CASSLGGNSNQPQHF

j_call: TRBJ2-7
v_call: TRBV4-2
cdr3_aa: CASSQGGTRILSAPMVNSYEQYF

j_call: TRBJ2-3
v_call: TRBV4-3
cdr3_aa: CASSRRTEFTDTQYF

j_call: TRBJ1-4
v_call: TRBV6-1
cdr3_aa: CASRGQGQLREKLFF

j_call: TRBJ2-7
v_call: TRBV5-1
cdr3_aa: CASSLGQGVTYEQYF